This T cell receptor (beta chain) was captured by sequencing in a study of cytotoxic CD8 clonotypes in ibrutinib-treated CLL. Turning to the study itself: Average yields of 255,043 productive templates and tens of thousands of productive rearrangements characterized the samples. Regarding the study as a whole: Clonality increased with ibrutinib response but returned toward baseline at progression. There were few public clonotypes, and on treatment they contracted or stayed stable.

This clone was recorded once. What it binds is not known. Depth targeted 1 in 200,000 to 1 in 1 million T cells, averaging approximately 9.9x coverage per clonotype. Sequencing was performed with immunoSEQ multiplex PCR; in TCRdb, only in-frame clones are kept and a portion is missing. The sample has over 120,000 clones; more than 75% are singletons. CDR3 length equals 13 residues. The germline gives CDR1 SGHTA, CDR2 FQGTGA. Between the trimmed V and J ends, which lost 3 bases and 5 bases, there was a span of 10 bases. This chain links TRBV7-3 with TRBJ2-5, with D possibly being TRBD2 (5 bases). The specimen was PBMCs, collected after 36 months of ibrutinib treatment. This TCR came from a human donor with chronic lymphocytic leukemia. Here the CDR3 reads CASSFMGSETQYF. The CDR3 region has the DNA TGTGCCAGCAGCTTCATGGGGAGCGAGACCCAGTACTTC.